Shown below are 19 T cell receptor beta chains from a single sample sequenced in a study of cytomegalovirus exposure and HLA in healthy donors. A multiplex PCR was run with 60 Vbeta primers and 13 Jbeta primers. The protocol was immunoSEQ multiplex PCR, while the TCRdb copy is restricted to in-frame clones and leaves out a portion. Here the sample spans approximately 170,000 clones, about 80% being singletons. The sequenced material came from PBMCs. Every receptor here comes from a man aged 35 to 55 in good health and CMV-seronegative.

The J gene is TRBJ2-5, the V gene TRBV27; the D gene is possibly TRBD1 (5 bases). Trimming took off 3 bases at V and 5 bases at J, with 16 bases between the two ends. CDR3 length equals 15 residues. The V gene's germline CDR1 is MNHEY and CDR2 SMNVEV (reference sequence). This chain's CDR3 is CASSLGRVGAETQYF. The CDR3 DNA follows: TGTGCCAGCAGTTTGGGTCGGGTTGGGGCGGAGACCCAGTACTTC.

V usage is TRBV29-1 and J usage is TRBJ1-1; TRBD1 aligns across 10 bases. V lost 6 bases, J lost 0 bases, and 1 base stayed unmatched. The CDR3 is made up of 13 amino acids. CDR1 is SQVTM and CDR2 is ANQGSEA in the germline V gene. CDR3 loop: CSVDRGLNTEAFF. The CDR3 DNA follows: TGCAGCGTAGACAGGGGGCTGAACACTGAAGCTTTCTTT.

The CDR3 spells CASSPRTGYYEQYF. CDR3 DNA sequence: TGTGCCAGCAGTCCCAGGACAGGATACTACGAGCAGTACTTC. The V and J genes are TRBV27 and TRBJ2-7, with 7 positions matching TRBD1. The length of the CDR3 is 14 residues. Germline values: CDR1 MNHEY, CDR2 SMNVEV (reference sequence). Trimming at V came to 5 bases and at J to 3 bases, leaving 7 bases not matched to a gene.

This chain uses TRBV5-1 with TRBJ2-3; D perhaps matches TRBD2 (5 bases). The CDR3 has 14 residues. CDR1 is SGHRS and CDR2 is YFSETQ in the germline V gene. V lost 4 bases to trimming and J lost 6 bases, with 15 bases between them. CDR3 residues: CASSREAPGDTQYF. The CDR3 region has the DNA TGCGCCAGCAGCCGGGAAGCCCCAGGTGATACGCAGTATTTT.

J is TRBJ1-2 and V is TRBV25-1; no clear D. The CDR3 loop spans 13 amino acids. Deletions cut 6 bases from V and 8 bases from J, with 16 bases between. The germline gives CDR1 MGHDK, CDR2 SYGVNS. The CDR3 DNA reads TGTGCCAGCAGCGACTCCGACTTGGAGGGCTACACCTTC. This codes for CASSDSDLEGYTF.

CDR3 coding DNA: TGTGCCATCAGTCCCCAGGAGGGCGAGACCCAGTACTTC. Translating gives CAISPQEGETQYF. This chain links TRBV10-3 with TRBJ2-5; D is possibly TRBD2 (6 bases). Germline V gene sequence: CDR1 ENHRY, CDR2 SYGVKD. The CDR3 runs 13 residues. V was trimmed by 5 bases and J by 5 bases, leaving 12 bases between them.

The chain employs TRBV25-1 and TRBJ2-1; 12 nucleotides agree with TRBD2. J was trimmed by 9 bases and V by 1 base; bases with no gene match: 7. The CDR3 contains 16 residues. CDR1 and CDR2 from the germline V gene are MGHDK and SYGVNS. The DNA for the CDR3 is TGTGCCAGCAGTGAATCAAGGACTAGCGGGATATTTGAGCAGTTCTTC. Translated: CASSESRTSGIFEQFF.

This chain links TRBV18 with TRBJ2-5; possibly TRBD2 for D (5 bases). The CDR3 has 14 amino acids. V was clipped by 2 bases and J by 5 bases, with 12 bases between them. CDR1 is KGHSH, CDR2 LQKENI, per germline. The CDR3 DNA reads as TGTGCCAGCTCACCAGGGCGCCGCGGGGAGACCCAGTACTTC. It specifies CASSPGRRGETQYF. Variable domain in full (rest from reference TRBV18 and TRBJ2-5): NAGVMQNPRHLVRRRGQEARLRCSPMKGHSHVYWYRQLPEEGLKFMVYLQKENIIDESGMPKERFSAEFPKEGPSILRIQQVVRGDSAAYFCASSPGRRGETQYFGPGTRLLVL.

The chain uses TRBV14 and TRBJ2-7; D not certain. V lost 2 bases and J 6 bases, leaving 17 bases between the germline ends. CDR1 is SGHDN and CDR2 is FVKESK in the germline V gene. The CDR3 runs 15 residues. The CDR3 reads CASSQRGPLVPEQYV. In DNA, the CDR3 is TGTGCCAGCAGCCAAAGAGGTCCCTTAGTACCCGAGCAGTACGTC.

V usage is TRBV2 and J usage is TRBJ2-7, with a weak D call TRBD1 (6 bases). Germline lookup yields CDR1 SNHLY and CDR2 FYNNEI. CDR3 length: 13 residues. The V end lost 7 bases, the J end lost 2 bases, and 12 bases lay between the germline ends. The CDR3 sequence: CASTGVVTYEQYV. In nucleotides, the CDR3 is TGTGCCAGCACAGGGGTAGTCACCTACGAGCAGTACGTC.

V is TRBV28 and J is TRBJ2-4; D ambiguous. Germline CDR1 reads MDHEN; CDR2 reads SYDVKM. There are 12 residues in the CDR3. Deletions cut 8 bases from V and 8 bases from J, with 13 bases between. The DNA of the CDR3 is TGTGCCAGCTCTTCAGGCCGCGACATTCAGTACTTC. It yields the protein CASSSGRDIQYF.

The V call is TRBV7-3, the J call TRBJ2-2; 9 nucleotides line up with TRBD1. Germline V gives CDR1 SGHTA, CDR2 FQGTGA. The ends lost 5 bases at V and 0 bases at J; junction bases unmatched: 4. This CDR3 is built from 16 residues. The CDR3 nucleotides read TGTGCCAGCAGCCGCCGACAGGGGGCGAACACCGGGGAGCTGTTTTTT. Its protein product is CASSRRQGANTGELFF.

The rearrangement uses TRBV4-1 and TRBJ2-2, with 15 positions matching TRBD2. The CDR3 spans 20 residues. With V trimmed by 1 base and J by 4 bases, 10 bases remained unmatched. Germline CDR1 reads MGHRA; CDR2 reads YSYEKL. In nucleotides, the CDR3 is TGCGCCAGCAGCCAAGGAGGAGGGACTAGCGGGAGGACGGGCACCGGGGAGCTGTTTTTT. This translates into CASSQGGGTSGRTGTGELFF.

The chain recombines TRBV5-1 with TRBJ1-4, with a tentative D call TRBD1 (5 bases). Trimming took off 4 bases at V and 8 bases at J, with 9 bases between the two ends. Germline CDR1 SGHRS, CDR2 YFSETQ. This CDR3 is 12 amino acids long. CDR3 nucleotides: TGCGCCAGCAGCGTCAACAGGGAAAAACTGTTTTTT. Translated: CASSVNREKLFF.

The chain combines TRBV4-2 with TRBJ1-2; D may be TRBD1 (6 bases). Germline V lookup: CDR1 LGHNA, CDR2 YNFKEQ. CDR3 length: 14 residues. V lost 0 bases, J lost 6 bases, and 11 bases lay in between. CDR3 sequence (DNA): TGTGCCAGCAGCCAAGAGGGCAGGGGTGATGGCTACACCTTC. Encoded protein: CASSQEGRGDGYTF.

The chain couples TRBV18 to TRBJ1-1; a possible D gene is TRBD1 (6 bases). Deletions cut 6 bases from V and 5 bases from J, with 13 bases between. The V gene's germline CDR1 is KGHSH and CDR2 LQKENI. CDR3 length equals 13 residues. The DNA of the CDR3 is TGTGCCAGCTCCACGACAGGTCAGACTGAAGCTTTCTTT. Protein: CASSTTGQTEAFF.

The rearrangement joins TRBV6-5 to TRBJ1-1; 8 positions agree with TRBD1. From germline, CDR1 is MNHEY and CDR2 SVGAGI. Unmatched junction bases numbered 7, after V lost 5 bases and J lost 5 bases. The CDR3 has 14 amino acids. The CDR3 sequence: CASSQGQGGTEAFF. DNA for the CDR3: TGTGCCAGCAGTCAAGGACAGGGTGGTACTGAAGCTTTCTTT.

The gene calls are TRBV6-1 and TRBJ2-2, with D perhaps TRBD1 (6 bases). CDR3 size: 12 residues. Trimming shortened V by 10 bases and J by 4 bases, and 10 bases separated the two germline ends. Per germline, CDR1 MNHNS and CDR2 SASEGT. As DNA, the CDR3 is TGTGCCATCAGGACAGCCACCGGGGAGCTGTTTTTT. Its protein product is CAIRTATGELFF.

This rearrangement joins TRBV5-1 to TRBJ1-4; D call uncertain. Between the trimmed V and J ends, which lost 0 bases and 1 base, there was a span of 7 bases. CDR3 size: 15 residues. Looked up from germline, CDR1 is SGHRS and CDR2 is YFSETQ. CDR3: CASSLEGRTNEKLFF. For the CDR3, the DNA is TGCGCCAGCAGCTTGGAAGGGAGAACTAATGAAAAACTGTTTTTT.